A selection of T cell receptor beta chains follows, all from one sample in a study of shared T cell receptors in the human thymus. Assay used: immunoSEQ multiplex PCR; TCRdb lists only in-frame clones, some missing. The repertoire holds hundreds of thousands of clones, with approximately 87% as singletons. The same data also contributed to another study, on human thymus T cells.

The material sequenced was thymocytes. These receptors were obtained from a boy under two years old with a congenital heart defect. CDR3s leave out the opening cysteine and the closing phenylalanine or tryptophan. Each record gives: J gene, V gene, CDR3 protein.

TRBJ1-1 | TRBV6-6 | ASSYKGLEAF
TRBJ2-2 | TRBV15 | ATSRDVWLARDPGELF
TRBJ2-7 | TRBV7-9 | ASSPDRAVEIYEQY
TRBJ2-6 | TRBV10-3 | AIRAGTRERAGANVLT
TRBJ1-1 | TRBV11-2 | ASSSPARGRNTEAF
TRBJ2-7 | TRBV7-8 | ASSFGGPYEQY
TRBJ1-2 | TRBV30 | AWRTKGTPPVPTYGYT
TRBJ2-1 | TRBV11-2 | ASSRLAGGANEQF
TRBJ2-3 | TRBV28 | ASSSEGAAVPDTQY
TRBJ1-1 | TRBV4-2 | ASSQAAGTEAF
TRBJ2-7 | TRBV7-2 | ASSLIPASGMPYEQY
TRBJ2-7 | TRBV11-2 | ASSLSDPGQGQFREQY
TRBJ2-7 | TRBV5-1 | ASSLGLAGGPYYEQY
TRBJ1-3 | TRBV30 | AWIQDRDGNTIY
TRBJ1-2 | TRBV30 | AWRAGVNYGYT
TRBJ2-3 | TRBV6-5 | ASSYSPLAAGTQY
TRBJ1-4 | TRBV16 | ASSQSRDRANEKLF
TRBJ2-7 | TRBV15 | ATRSSGSYEQY
TRBJ2-7 | TRBV5-1 | ASSLGQGEAYEQY
TRBJ2-1 | TRBV5-1 | ASSLLAGTLNEQF
TRBJ2-4 | TRBV7-2 | ASSVTGCIQY
TRBJ2-3 | TRBV7-9 | ASSLEKREGTDTQY
TRBJ1-5 | TRBV5-6 | ASSFDRDNQPQH
TRBJ2-1 | TRBV5-1 | ASSFGVGGRYDEQF
TRBJ2-7 | TRBV28 | ASTPGQKFVSYEQY
TRBJ2-5 | TRBV11-3 | ASSSGTAYQETQY
TRBJ2-7 | TRBV14 | ASSLAYRGSDEQY
TRBJ1-1 | TRBV27 | ASSSQGDTEAF
TRBJ2-7 | TRBV27 | ASNFRQGSYEQY